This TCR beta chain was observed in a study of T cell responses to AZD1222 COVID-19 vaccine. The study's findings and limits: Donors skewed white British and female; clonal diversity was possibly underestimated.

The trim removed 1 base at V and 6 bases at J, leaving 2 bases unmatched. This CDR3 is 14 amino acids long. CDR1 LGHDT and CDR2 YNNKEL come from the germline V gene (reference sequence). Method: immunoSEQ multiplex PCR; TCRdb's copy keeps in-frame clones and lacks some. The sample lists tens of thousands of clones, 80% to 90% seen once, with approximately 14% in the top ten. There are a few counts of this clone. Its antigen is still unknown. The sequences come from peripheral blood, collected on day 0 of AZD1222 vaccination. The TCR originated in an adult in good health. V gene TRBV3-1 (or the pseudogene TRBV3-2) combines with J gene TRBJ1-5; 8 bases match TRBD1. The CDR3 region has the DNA TGTGCCAGCAGCCAAGGGACAGGGCGTCAGCCCCAGCATTTT. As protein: CASSQGTGRQPQHF.